Included here is one T cell receptor (beta chain) sequence, with context. An amount of RNA that ranged from 0.5 to 1 ug was reverse transcribed with random hexamers. Amplification of TCR beta CDR3 was carried out by immunoSEQ multiplex PCR, which covered 54 Vbeta and 13 Jbeta segments. One entry per CDR3 protein, called by TCRdb with MiXCR from the immunoSEQ multiplex PCR reads. This table holds some 140,000 distinct CDR3 sequences, more than 75% found once. CD8+ and CD4+ T cells from blood underwent TCR beta sequencing. The multiple sclerosis controls comprised treatment-naive patients whose relapsing-remitting disease was stable or active. FACS was used to enrich TEMRA cells, whereas the CD8+ and CD4+ T cells were obtained by negative isolation. The data originate from a study of CD8 T cells in Susac syndrome. Deletions cut 5 bases from V and 1 base from J, with 11 bases between. This CDR3 is built from 14 residues. The germline V gene encodes CDR1 MDHEN and CDR2 SYDVKM.

The sequence derives from a human donor with multiple sclerosis. The sequencing sample was made of CD8+ T cells from PBMCs. This chain links TRBV28 with TRBJ2-5; maybe TRBD1 (6 bases). CDR3 nucleotides: TGTGCCAGCAGTCCAGACAGGCTCCAAGAGACCCAGTACTTC. Its translation is CASSPDRLQETQYF.